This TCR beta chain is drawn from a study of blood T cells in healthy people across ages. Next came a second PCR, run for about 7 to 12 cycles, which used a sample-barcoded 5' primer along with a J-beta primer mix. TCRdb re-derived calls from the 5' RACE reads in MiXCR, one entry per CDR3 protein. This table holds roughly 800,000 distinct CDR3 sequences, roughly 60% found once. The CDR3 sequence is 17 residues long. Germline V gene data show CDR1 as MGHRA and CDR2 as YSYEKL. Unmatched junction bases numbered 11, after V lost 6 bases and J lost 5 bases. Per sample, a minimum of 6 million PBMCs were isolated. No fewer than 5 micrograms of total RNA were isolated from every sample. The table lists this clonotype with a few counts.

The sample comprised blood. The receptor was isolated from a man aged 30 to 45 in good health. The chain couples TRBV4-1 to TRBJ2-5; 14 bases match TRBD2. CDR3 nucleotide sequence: TGCGCCAGCAGTCTCGGCGGACTAGCGGGAGGTTCGGAGACCCAGTACTTC. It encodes CASSLGGLAGGSETQYF.